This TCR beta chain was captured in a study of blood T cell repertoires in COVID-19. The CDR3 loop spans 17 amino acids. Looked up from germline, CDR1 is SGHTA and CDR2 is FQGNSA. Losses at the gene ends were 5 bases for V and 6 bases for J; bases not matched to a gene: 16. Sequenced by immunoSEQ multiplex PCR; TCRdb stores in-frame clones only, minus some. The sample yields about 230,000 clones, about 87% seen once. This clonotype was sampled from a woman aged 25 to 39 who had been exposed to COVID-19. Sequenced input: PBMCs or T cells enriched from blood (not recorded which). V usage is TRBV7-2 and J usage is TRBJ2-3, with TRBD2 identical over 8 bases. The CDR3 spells CASSLSGGNGGRDTQYF. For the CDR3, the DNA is TGTGCCAGCAGCCTCAGCGGGGGAAATGGGGGCAGGGATACGCAGTATTTT.